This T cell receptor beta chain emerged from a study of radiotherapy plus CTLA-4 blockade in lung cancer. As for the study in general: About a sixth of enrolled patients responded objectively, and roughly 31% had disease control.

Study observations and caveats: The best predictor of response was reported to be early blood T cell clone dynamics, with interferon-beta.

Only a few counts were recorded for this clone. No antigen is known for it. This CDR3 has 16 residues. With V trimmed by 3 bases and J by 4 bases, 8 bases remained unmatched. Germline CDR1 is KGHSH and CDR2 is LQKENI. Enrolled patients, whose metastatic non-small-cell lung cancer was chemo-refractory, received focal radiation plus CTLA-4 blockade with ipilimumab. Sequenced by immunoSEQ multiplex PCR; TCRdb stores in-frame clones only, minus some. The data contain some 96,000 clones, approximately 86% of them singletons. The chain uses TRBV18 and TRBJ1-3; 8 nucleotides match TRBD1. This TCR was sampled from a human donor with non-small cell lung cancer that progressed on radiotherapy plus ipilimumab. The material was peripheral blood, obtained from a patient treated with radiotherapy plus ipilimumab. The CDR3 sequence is CASSPLGQGLGNTIYF. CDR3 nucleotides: TGTGCCAGCTCACCTCTCGGACAGGGCCTAGGAAACACCATATATTTT.